This T cell receptor beta chain comes out of a study of blood T cell repertoires in COVID-19. V lost 6 bases and J lost 7; bases outside the gene matches: 8. Per the germline V gene, CDR1 is SGHAT and CDR2 is FQNNGV. CDR3 size: 14 residues. Data came from immunoSEQ multiplex PCR; TCRdb stores just in-frame clones and leaves some out. The table includes 100,000 to 120,000 clones, approximately 90% detected once. Sequencing input: peripheral blood. This sequence originates from a human donor in a cohort sampled during active COVID-19. This chain links TRBV11-2 with TRBJ2-7; TRBD2 matches at 11 bases. DNA for the CDR3: TGTGCCAGCAGATATAGCGGGAGGGGGATAGAGCAGTACTTC. Its protein is CASRYSGRGIEQYF.